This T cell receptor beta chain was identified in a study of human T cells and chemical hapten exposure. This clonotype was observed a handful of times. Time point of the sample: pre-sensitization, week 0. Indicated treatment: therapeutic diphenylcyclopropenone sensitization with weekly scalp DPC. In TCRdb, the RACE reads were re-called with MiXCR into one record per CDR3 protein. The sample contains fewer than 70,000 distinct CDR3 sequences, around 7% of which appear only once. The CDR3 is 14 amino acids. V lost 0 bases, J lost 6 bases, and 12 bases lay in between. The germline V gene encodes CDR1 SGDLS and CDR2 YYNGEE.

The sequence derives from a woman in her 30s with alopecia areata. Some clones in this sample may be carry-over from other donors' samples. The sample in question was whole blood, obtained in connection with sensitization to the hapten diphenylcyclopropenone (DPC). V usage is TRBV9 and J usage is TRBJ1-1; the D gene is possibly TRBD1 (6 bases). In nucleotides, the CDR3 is TGTGCCAGCAGCGTAGAGGAACAGGGCCCTGAAGCTTTCTTT. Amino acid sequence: CASSVEEQGPEAFF.